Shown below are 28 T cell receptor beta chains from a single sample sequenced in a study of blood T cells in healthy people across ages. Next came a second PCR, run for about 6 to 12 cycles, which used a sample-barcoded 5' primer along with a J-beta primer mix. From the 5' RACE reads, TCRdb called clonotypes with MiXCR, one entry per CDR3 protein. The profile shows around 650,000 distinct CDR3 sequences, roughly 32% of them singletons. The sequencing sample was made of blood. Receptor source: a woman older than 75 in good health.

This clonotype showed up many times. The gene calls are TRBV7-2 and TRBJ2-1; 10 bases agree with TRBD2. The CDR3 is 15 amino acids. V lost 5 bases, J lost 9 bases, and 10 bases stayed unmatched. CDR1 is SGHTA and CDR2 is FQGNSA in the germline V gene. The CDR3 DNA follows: TGTGCCAGCAGCAGGGAGAGCGGGGGGGCTAGTGAGCAGTTCTTC. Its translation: CASSRESGGASEQFF.

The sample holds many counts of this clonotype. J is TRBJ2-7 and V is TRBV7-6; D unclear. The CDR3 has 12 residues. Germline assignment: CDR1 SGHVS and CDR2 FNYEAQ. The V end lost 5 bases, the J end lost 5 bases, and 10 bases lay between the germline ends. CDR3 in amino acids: CASSPAADEQYF. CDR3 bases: TGTGCCAGCAGCCCCGCCGCCGACGAGCAGTACTTC.

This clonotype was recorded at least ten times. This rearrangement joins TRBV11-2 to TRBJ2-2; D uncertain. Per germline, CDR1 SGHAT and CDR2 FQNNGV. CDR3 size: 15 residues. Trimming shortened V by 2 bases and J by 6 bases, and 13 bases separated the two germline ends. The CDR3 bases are TGTGCCAGCAGCTTAATCGGATCTGGGTCCGGGGAGCTGTTTTTT. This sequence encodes CASSLIGSGSGELFF.

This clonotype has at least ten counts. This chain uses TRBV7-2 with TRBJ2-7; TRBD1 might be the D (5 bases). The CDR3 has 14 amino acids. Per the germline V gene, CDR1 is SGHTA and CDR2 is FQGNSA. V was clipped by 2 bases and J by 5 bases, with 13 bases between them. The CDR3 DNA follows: TGTGCCAGCAGCTTAAGTGGCAGGGTAGACGAGCAGTACTTC. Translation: CASSLSGRVDEQYF.

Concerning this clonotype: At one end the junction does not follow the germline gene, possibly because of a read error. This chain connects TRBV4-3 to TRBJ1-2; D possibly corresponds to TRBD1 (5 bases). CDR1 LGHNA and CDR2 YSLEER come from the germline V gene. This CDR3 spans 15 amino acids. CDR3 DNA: TGCGCCAGCAGCCAAGACTTATGGGGGACCTATGGTTACACCTTC. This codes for CASSQDLWGTYGYTF.

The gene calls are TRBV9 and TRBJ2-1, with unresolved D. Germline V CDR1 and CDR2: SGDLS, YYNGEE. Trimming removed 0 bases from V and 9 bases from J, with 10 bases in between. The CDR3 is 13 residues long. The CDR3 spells CASSVALNSEQFF. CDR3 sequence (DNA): TGTGCCAGCAGCGTAGCCCTAAACAGTGAGCAGTTCTTC.

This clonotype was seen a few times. The CDR3 spells CASSQVPGSHEKLFF. As DNA, the CDR3 is TGTGCCAGCAGCCAAGTCCCAGGGTCGCATGAAAAACTGTTTTTT. The chain uses TRBV3-1 and TRBJ1-4; possible D gene TRBD1, 5 bases. Trimming stripped 1 base from V and 6 bases from J, with 12 bases between. The CDR3 contains 15 residues. Germline values: CDR1 LGHDT, CDR2 YNNKEL (reference sequence).

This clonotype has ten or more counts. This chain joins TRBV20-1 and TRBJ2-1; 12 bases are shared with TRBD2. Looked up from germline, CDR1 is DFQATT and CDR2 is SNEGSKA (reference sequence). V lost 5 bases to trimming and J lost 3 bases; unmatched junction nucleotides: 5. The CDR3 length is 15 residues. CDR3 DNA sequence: TGCAGTGCTTCTACTAGCGGGGGGCACTACAATGAGCAGTTCTTC. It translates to CSASTSGGHYNEQFF.

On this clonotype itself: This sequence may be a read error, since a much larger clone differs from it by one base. CDR3 in DNA: TGTGCCAGCCCCCCTGGGACGTCGGGTGGAGCCCAGCATTTT. Protein: CASPPGTSGGAQHF. The chain has TRBV28 and TRBJ1-5; perhaps TRBD1 as D (5 bases). Germline-derived CDR1 and CDR2 are MDHEN and SYDVKM. V shed 8 bases and J shed 11 bases, with 22 bases lying between them. The CDR3 has 14 residues.

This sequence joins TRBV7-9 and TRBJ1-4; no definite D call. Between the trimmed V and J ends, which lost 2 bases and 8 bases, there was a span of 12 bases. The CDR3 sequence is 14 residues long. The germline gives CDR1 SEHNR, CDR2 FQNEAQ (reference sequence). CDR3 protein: CASSLSQAGEKLFF. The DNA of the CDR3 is TGTGCCAGCAGCTTAAGCCAAGCCGGGGAAAAACTGTTTTTT.

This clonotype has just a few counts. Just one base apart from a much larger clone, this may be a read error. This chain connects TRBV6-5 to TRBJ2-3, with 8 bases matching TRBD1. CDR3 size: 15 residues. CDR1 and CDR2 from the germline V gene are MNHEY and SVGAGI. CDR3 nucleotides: TGTGCCAGCAGTTTGCAGGACAGGGCCACAGGTACGCAGTATTTT. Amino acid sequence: CASSLQDRATGTQYF.

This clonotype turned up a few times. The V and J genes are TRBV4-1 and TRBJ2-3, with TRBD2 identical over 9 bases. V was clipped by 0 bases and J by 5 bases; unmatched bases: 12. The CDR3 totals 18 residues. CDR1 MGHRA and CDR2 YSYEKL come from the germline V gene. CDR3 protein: CASSQEGGGGASLDTQYF. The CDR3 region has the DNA TGCGCCAGCAGCCAAGAAGGGGGCGGGGGGGCCTCTTTAGATACGCAGTATTTT.

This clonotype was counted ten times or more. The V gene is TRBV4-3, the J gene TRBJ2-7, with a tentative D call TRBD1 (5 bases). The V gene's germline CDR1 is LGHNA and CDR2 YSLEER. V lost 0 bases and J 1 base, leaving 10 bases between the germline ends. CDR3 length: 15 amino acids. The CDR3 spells CASSQDQGLSYEQYF. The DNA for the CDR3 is TGCGCCAGCAGCCAAGACCAGGGCTTATCCTACGAGCAGTACTTC.

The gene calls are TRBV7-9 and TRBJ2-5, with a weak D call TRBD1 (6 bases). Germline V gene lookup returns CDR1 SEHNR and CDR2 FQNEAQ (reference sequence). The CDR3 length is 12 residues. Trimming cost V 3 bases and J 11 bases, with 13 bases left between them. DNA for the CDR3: TGTGCCAGCAGCTTTAGGGGGAATGAGCAGTACTTC. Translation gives CASSFRGNEQYF.

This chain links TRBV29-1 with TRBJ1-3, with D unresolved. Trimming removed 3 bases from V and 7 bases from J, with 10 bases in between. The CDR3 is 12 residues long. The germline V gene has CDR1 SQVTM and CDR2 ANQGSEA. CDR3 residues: CSVEWRANTIYF. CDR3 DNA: TGCAGCGTTGAGTGGAGGGCTAACACCATATATTTT.

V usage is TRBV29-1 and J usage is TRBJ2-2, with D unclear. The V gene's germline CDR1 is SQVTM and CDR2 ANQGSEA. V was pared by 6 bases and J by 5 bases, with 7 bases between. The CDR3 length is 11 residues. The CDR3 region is CSVEKTGELFF. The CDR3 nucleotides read TGCAGCGTCGAGAAAACCGGGGAGCTGTTTTTT.

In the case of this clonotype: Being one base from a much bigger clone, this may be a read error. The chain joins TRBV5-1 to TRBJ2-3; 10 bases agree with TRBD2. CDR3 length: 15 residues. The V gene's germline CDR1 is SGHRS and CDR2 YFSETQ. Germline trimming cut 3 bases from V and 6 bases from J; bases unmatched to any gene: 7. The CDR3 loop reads CASSWRSGGVDTQYF. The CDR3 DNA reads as TGCGCCAGCAGCTGGCGGAGCGGGGGGGTGGATACGCAGTATTTT.

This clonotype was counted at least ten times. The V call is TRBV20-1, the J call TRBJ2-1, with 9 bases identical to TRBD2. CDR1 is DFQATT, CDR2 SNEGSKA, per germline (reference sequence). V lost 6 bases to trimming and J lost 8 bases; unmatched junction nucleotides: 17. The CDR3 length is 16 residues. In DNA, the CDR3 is TGCAGTGCGGCTGGGACGGCTAGCGGGGCCGGGGATGAGCAGTTCTTC. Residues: CSAAGTASGAGDEQFF.

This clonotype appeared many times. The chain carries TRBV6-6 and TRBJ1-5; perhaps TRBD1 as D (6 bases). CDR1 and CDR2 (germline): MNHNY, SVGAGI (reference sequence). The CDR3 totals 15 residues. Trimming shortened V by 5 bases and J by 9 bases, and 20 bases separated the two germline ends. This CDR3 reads CASSRTASEDPPQHF. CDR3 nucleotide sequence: TGTGCCAGCAGTCGGACAGCCTCTGAAGATCCGCCCCAGCATTTT.

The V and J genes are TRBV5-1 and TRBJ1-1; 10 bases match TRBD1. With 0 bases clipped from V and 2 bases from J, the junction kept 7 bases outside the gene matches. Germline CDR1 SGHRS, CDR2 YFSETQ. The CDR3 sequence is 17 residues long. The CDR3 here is CASSLAGTGVINTEAFF. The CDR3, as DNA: TGCGCCAGCAGCTTGGCGGGGACAGGGGTAATAAACACTGAAGCTTTCTTT.

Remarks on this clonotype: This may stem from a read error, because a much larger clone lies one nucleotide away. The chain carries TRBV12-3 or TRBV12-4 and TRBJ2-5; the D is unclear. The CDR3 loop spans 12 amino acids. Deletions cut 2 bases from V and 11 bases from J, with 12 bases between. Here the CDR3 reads CASSLSNYEQYF. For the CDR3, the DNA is TGTGCCAGCAGTTTATCCAACTATGAGCAGTACTTC.

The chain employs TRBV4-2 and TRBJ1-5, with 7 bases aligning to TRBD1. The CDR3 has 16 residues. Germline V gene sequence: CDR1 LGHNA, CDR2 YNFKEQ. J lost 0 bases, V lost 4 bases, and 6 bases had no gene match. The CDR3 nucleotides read TGTGCCAGCAGCCGATTAGACAGGGCTAGCAATCAGCCCCAGCATTTT. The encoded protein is CASSRLDRASNQPQHF.

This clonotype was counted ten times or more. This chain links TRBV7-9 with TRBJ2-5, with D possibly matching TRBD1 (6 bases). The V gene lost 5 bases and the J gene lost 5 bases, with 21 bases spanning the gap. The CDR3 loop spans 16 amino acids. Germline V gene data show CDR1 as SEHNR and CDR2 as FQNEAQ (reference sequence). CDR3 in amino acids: CASSRTGQAEWETQYF. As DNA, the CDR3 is TGTGCCAGCAGCCGCACGGGACAAGCCGAGTGGGAGACCCAGTACTTC.

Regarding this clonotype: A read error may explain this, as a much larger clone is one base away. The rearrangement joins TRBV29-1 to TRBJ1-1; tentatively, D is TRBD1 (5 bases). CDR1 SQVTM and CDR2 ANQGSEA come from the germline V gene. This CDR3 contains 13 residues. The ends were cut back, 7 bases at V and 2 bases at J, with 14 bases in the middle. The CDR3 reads CSGRVGHNTEAFF. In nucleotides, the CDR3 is TGCAGCGGGAGGGTAGGACACAACACTGAAGCTTTCTTT.

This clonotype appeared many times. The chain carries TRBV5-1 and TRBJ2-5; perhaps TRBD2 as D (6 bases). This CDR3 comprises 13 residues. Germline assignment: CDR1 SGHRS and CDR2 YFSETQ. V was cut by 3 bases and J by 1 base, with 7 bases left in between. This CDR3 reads CASSWDFQETQYF. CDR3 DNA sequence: TGCGCCAGCAGCTGGGACTTCCAAGAGACCCAGTACTTC.

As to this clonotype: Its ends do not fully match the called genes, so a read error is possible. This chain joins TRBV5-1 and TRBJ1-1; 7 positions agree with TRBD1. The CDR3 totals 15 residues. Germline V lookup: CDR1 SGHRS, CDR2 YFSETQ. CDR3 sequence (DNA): TGCGCCAACAGCCCCCGACAGGGAGTGAACACTGAAGCTTTCTTT. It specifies CANSPRQGVNTEAFF.

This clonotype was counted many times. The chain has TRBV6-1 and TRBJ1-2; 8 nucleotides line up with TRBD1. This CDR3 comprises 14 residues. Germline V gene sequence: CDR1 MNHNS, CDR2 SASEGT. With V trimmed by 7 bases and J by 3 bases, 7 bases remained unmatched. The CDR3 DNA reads TGTGCCAGCAATCGACAGGGGACAGACTATGGCTACACCTTC. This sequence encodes CASNRQGTDYGYTF.

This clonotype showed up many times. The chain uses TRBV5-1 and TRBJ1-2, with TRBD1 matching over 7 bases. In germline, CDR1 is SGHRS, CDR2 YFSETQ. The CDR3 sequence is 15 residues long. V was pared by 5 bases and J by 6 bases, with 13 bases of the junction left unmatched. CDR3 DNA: TGCGCCAGCAGACTTACAGGGGCGGGACCTGATGGCTACACCTTC. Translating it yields CASRLTGAGPDGYTF. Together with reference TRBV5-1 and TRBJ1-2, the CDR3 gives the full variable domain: KAGVTQTPRYLIKTRGQQVTLSCSPISGHRSVSWYQQTPGQGLQFLFEYFSETQRNKGNFPGRFSGRQFSNSRSEMNVSTLELGDSALYLCASRLTGAGPDGYTFGSGTRLTVV.